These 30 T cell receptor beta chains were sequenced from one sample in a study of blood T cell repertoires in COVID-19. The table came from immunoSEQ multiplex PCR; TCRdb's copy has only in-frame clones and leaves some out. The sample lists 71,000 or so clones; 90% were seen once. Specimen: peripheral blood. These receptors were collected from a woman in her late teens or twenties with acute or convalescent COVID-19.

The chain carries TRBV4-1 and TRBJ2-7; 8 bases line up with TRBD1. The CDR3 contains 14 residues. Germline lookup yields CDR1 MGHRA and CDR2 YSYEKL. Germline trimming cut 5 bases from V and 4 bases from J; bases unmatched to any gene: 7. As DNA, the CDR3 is TGCGCCAGCAGCGTGCAGGACAGGGAGTACGAGCAGTACTTC. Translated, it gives CASSVQDREYEQYF.

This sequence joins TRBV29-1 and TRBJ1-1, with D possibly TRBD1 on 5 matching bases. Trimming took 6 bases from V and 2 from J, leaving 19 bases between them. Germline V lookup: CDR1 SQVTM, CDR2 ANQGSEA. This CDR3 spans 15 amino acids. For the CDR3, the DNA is TGCAGCGTGGGTCCTGGGGCAGGGCTCAACACTGAAGCTTTCTTT. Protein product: CSVGPGAGLNTEAFF.

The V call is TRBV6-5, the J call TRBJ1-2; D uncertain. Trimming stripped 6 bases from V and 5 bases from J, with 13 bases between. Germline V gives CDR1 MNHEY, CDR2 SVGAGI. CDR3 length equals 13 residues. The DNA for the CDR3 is TGTGCCAGCAGCGTAGACATGAAGTATGGCTACACCTTC. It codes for CASSVDMKYGYTF.

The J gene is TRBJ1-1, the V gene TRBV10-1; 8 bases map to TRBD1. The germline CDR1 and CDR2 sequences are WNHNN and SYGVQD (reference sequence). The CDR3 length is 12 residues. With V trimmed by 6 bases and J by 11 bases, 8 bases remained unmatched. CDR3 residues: CASSGTGERAFF. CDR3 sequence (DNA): TGCGCCAGCAGCGGGACAGGAGAACGTGCTTTCTTT.

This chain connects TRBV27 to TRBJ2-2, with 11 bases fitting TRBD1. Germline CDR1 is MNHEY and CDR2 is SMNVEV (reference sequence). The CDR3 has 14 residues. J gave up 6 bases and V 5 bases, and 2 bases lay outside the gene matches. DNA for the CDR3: TGTGCCAGCAGTCCGGGACAGGGGGCCGGGGAGCTGTTTTTT. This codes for CASSPGQGAGELFF.

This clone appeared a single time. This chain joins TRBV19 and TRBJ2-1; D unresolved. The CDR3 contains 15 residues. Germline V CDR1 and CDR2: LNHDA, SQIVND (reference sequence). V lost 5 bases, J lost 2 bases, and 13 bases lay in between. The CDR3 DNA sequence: TGTGCCAGTAGTTTGGGCTCTTCGCCCTACAATGAGCAGTTCTTC. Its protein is CASSLGSSPYNEQFF.

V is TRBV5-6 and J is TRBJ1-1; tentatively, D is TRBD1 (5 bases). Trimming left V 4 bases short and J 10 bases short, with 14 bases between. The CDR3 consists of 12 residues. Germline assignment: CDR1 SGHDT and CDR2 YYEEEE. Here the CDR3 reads CASSLRRGGAFF. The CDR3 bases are TGTGCCAGCAGCCTTAGGAGGGGTGGAGCTTTCTTT.

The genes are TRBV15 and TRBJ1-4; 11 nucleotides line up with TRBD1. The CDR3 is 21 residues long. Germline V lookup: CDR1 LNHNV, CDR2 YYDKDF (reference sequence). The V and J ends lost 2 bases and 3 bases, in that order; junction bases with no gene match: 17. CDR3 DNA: TGTGCCACCAGCAGAAGCCGGCCTATGACGGGACAGGGGGAGTCTAATGAAAAACTGTTTTTT. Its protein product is CATSRSRPMTGQGESNEKLFF.

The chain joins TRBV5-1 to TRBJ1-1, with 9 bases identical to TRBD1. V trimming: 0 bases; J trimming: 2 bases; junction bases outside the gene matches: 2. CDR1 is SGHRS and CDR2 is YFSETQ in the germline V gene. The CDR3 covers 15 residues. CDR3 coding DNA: TGCGCCAGCAGCTTGGGGGACAGGGAAAACACTGAAGCTTTCTTT. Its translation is CASSLGDRENTEAFF.

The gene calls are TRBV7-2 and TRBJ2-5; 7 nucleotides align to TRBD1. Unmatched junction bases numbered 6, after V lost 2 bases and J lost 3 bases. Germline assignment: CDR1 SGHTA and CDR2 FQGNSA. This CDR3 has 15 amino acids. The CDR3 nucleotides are TGTGCCAGCAGCTTATCCCCGACAGGGAAAGAGACCCAGTACTTC. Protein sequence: CASSLSPTGKETQYF.

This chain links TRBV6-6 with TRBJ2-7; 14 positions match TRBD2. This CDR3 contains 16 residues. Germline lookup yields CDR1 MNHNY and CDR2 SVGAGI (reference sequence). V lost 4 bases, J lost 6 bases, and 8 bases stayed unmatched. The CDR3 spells CASSLGTSGSPREQYF. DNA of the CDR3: TGTGCCAGCAGTTTAGGGACTAGCGGGAGTCCGCGCGAGCAGTACTTC.

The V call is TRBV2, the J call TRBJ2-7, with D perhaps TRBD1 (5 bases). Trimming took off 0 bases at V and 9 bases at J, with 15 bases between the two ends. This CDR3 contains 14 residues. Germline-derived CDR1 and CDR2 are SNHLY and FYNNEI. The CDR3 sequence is CASSEALGRAVQYF. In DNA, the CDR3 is TGTGCCAGCAGTGAAGCGCTGGGCAGGGCGGTGCAGTACTTC.

The CDR3 is CASSLVEGENTEAFF. In DNA form, the CDR3 reads TGTGCCAGCAGCTTAGTCGAAGGGGAGAACACTGAAGCTTTCTTT. The chain uses TRBV7-9 and TRBJ1-1; D is perhaps TRBD1 (5 bases). Germline lookup yields CDR1 SEHNR and CDR2 FQNEAQ (reference sequence). This CDR3 spans 15 amino acids. The V end lost 1 base, the J end lost 1 base, and 10 bases lay between the germline ends. Filled out from reference TRBV7-9 and TRBJ1-1, the complete variable domain reads DTGVSQNPRHKITKRGQNVTFRCDPISEHNRLYWYRQTLGQGPEFLTYFQNEAQLEKSRLLSDRFSAERPKGSFSTLEIQRTEQGDSAMYLCASSLVEGENTEAFFGQGTRLTVV.

The CDR3 nucleotides read TGTGCCAGCAGCTTAAACACAGGCGAAAAACTGTTTTTT. This translates into CASSLNTGEKLFF. V is TRBV7-9 and J is TRBJ1-4; tentatively, D is TRBD1 (5 bases). V was shortened by 2 bases and J by 8 bases, with 9 bases between the two germline ends. Germline values: CDR1 SEHNR, CDR2 FQNEAQ (reference sequence). The CDR3 spans 13 residues.

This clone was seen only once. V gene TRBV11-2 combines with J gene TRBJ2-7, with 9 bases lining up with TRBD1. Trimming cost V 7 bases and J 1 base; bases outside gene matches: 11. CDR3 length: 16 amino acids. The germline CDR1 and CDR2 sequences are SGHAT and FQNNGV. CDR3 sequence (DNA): TGTGCCAGCACGCTAACCGGGACAGGGTTTTCCTACGAGCAGTACTTC. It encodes CASTLTGTGFSYEQYF.

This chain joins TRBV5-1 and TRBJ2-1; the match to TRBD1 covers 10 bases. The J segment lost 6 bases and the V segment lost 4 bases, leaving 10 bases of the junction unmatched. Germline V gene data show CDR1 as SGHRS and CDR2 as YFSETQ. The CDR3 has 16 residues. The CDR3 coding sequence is TGCGCCAGCAGCCCTCTCCGGGACAGGGGAGGCAATGAGCAGTTCTTC. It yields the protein CASSPLRDRGGNEQFF.

CDR3 in amino acids: CAWSLQGAAEKLFF. In nucleotides, the CDR3 is TGTGCCTGGAGTCTACAGGGGGCCGCTGAAAAACTGTTTTTT. V gene TRBV30 combines with J gene TRBJ1-4, with 9 bases aligning to TRBD1. CDR1 GTSNPN and CDR2 SVGIG come from the germline V gene (reference sequence). Trimming took 2 bases from V and 7 from J; bases not matched to a gene: 5. The CDR3 length is 14 residues.

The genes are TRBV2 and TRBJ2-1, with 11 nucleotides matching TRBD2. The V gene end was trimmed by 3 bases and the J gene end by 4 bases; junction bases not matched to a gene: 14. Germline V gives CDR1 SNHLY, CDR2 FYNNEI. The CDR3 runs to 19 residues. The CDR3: CASSDSTAVAGGIYNEQFF. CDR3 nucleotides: TGTGCCAGCAGTGATAGTACGGCGGTAGCGGGGGGGATATACAATGAGCAGTTCTTC.

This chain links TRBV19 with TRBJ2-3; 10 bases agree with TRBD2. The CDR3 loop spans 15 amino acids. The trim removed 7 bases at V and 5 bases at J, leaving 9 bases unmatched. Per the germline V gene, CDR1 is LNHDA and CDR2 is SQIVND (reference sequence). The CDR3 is CASTHLAGDQDTQYF. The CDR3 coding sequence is TGTGCCAGTACGCACCTAGCGGGAGACCAAGATACGCAGTATTTT.

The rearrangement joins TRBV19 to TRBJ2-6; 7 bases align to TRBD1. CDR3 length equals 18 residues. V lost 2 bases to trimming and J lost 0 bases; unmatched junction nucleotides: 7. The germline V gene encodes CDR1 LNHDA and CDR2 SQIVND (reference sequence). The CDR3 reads CASSIWDSSYSGANVLTF. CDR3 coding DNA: TGTGCCAGTAGTATATGGGACAGCTCCTACTCTGGGGCCAACGTCCTGACTTTC.

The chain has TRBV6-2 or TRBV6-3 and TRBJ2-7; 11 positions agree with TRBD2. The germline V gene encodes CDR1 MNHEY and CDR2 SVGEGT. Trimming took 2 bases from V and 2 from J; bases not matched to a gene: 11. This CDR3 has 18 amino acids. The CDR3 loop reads CASSYTKSGTSGAYEQYF. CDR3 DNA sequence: TGTGCCAGCAGTTACACTAAATCCGGGACTAGCGGAGCCTACGAGCAGTACTTC.

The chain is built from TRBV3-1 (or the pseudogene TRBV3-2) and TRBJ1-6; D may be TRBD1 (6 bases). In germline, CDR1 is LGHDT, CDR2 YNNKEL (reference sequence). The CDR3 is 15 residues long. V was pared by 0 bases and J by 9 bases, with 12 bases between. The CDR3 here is CASSQDGTFISPLHF. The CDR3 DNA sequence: TGTGCCAGCAGCCAAGATGGGACATTTATTTCACCCCTCCACTTT.

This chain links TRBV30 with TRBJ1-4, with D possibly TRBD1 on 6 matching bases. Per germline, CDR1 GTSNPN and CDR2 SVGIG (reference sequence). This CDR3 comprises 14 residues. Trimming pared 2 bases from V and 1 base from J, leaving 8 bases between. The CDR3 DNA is TGTGCCTGGAGTCTGGACAGAACTAATGAAAAACTGTTTTTT. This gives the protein CAWSLDRTNEKLFF.

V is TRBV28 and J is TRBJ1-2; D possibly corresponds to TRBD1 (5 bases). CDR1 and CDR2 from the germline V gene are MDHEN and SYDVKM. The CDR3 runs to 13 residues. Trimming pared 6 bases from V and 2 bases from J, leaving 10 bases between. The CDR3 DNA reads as TGTGCCAGCAGGCGTGACAGAAACTATGGCTACACCTTC. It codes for CASRRDRNYGYTF.

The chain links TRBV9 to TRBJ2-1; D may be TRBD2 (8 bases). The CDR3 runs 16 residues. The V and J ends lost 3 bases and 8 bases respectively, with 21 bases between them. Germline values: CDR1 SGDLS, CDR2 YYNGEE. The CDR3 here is CASSASNGRGLDEQFF. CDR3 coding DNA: TGTGCCAGCAGCGCGTCCAACGGGAGGGGGCTCGATGAGCAGTTCTTC.

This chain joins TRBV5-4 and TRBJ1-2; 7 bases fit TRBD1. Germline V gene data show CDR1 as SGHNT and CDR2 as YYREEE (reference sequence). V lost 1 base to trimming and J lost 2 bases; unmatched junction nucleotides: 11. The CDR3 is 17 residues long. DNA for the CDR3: TGTGCCAGCAGCTTGAAAACAGGGGACAGAGAAAACTATGGCTACACCTTC. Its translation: CASSLKTGDRENYGYTF.

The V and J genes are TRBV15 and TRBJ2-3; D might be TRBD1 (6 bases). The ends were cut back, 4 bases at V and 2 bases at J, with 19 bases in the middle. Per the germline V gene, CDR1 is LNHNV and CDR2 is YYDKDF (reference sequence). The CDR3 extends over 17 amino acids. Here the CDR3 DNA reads TGTGCCACCAGCACATCTAAGAGGGGGAGTAACACAGATACGCAGTATTTT. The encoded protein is CATSTSKRGSNTDTQYF.

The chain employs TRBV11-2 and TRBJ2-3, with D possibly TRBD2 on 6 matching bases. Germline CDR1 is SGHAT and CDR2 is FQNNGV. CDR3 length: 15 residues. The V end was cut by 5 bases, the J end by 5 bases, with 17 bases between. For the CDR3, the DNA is TGTGCCAGCAGCCATAGGAGGGCTTCGCAAGATACGCAGTATTTT. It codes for CASSHRRASQDTQYF.

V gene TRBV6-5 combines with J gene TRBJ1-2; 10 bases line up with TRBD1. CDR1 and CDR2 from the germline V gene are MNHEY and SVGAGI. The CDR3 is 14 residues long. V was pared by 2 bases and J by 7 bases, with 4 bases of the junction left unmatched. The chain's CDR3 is CASSYGTGVGGYTF. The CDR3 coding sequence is TGTGCCAGCAGTTACGGGACAGGGGTCGGTGGCTACACCTTC.

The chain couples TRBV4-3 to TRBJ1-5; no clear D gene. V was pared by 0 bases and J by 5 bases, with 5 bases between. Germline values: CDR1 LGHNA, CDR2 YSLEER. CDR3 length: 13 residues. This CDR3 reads CASSQERYQPQHF. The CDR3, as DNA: TGCGCCAGCAGCCAAGAGAGATATCAGCCCCAGCATTTT.